The rows below give T cell receptor beta chains drawn from one sample of a study of T cells in Graves' hyperthyroidism and ophthalmopathy. Using its own MiXCR run on the multiplex PCR reads, TCRdb lists one record per CDR3 protein. The sample records 300,000 to 350,000 distinct CDR3 sequences, 18% being singletons. The sequenced sample consisted of blood. These receptors were obtained from a woman aged 40 to 50 with Graves' ophthalmopathy. Each CDR3 is given with its conserved first and last residue. Each record gives: clone size, D gene, CDR3 length, V gene, J gene, CDR3 protein, CDR3 DNA. D genes are given only for firm matches. Not every row has a clone size; where given, it reads once, few, many or a size class.

many	NA	15	TRBV28	TRBJ2-6	CASRGAQAGANVLTF	TGTGCCAGCAGGGGGGCGCAAGCTGGGGCCAACGTCCTGACTTTC
many	TRBD2	14	TRBV11-2	TRBJ2-7	CASNRLAGAGEQYF	TGTGCCAGCAACCGACTAGCGGGAGCTGGGGAGCAGTACTTC
many	NA	14	TRBV29-1	TRBJ2-7	CSVVPGIGGHEQYF	TGCAGCGTTGTTCCAGGGATTGGCGGTCACGAGCAGTACTTC
few	NA	15	TRBV6-4	TRBJ2-2	CASSDSFENTGELCF	TGTGCCAGCAGTGACTCCTTCGAGAACACCGGGGAGCTGTGTTTT
NA	NA	15	TRBV4-2	TRBJ2-5	CASSQDVVEKETQYF	TGTGCCAGCAGCCAAGATGTAGTGGAGAAAGAGACCCAGTACTTC
many	NA	16	TRBV6-5	TRBJ2-5	CASSFKGTQRAETQYF	TGTGCCAGCAGTTTCAAGGGGACCCAACGGGCGGAGACCCAGTACTTC
many	NA	15	TRBV19	TRBJ1-1	CASSPGPGSNTEAFF	TGTGCCAGTAGTCCTGGGCCAGGGTCCAACACTGAAGCTTTCTTT
many	TRBD1	12	TRBV28	TRBJ1-2	CASSSGQGGYTF	TGTGCCAGCAGTTCCGGACAGGGTGGCTACACCTTC
many	NA	15	TRBV6-1	TRBJ1-6	CASSDLGTLVSPLHF	TGTGCCAGCAGTGATTTAGGGACATTGGTTTCACCCCTCCACTTT
NA	TRBD1	16	TRBV7-2	TRBJ1-1	CASSLAPGGGMSEAFF	TGTGCCAGCAGCTTAGCGCCCGGAGGGGGCATGTCTGAAGCTTTCTTT